Following are 26 T cell receptor beta chains from one sample sequenced in a study of shared clonotypes between healthy human individuals. Positive CCR7 selection of CD45RO-negative cells yielded the naive CD8 cells, and terminally differentiated effector memory CD45RA+ cells were excluded. Here immunoSEQ multiplex PCR was the method, and the copy in TCRdb shows in-frame clones only, minus some. The table has 1.5 million to 2.5 million clones, over 85% seen once; the top ten hold approximately 1.2%. What was sequenced was naive CD8+ T cells sorted from blood. These receptors were taken from a man in his late teens or twenties in good health.

The chain recombines TRBV27 with TRBJ1-1; unclear D gene. Trimming stripped 3 bases from V and 1 base from J, with 9 bases between. CDR3 length: 14 residues. Germline CDR1 and CDR2: MNHEY and SMNVEV (reference sequence). CDR3 in amino acids: CASSFIGENTEAFF. CDR3 coding DNA: TGTGCCAGCAGTTTTATTGGGGAGAACACTGAAGCTTTCTTT.

The chain is built from TRBV27 and TRBJ2-1; the D is unclear. V lost 6 bases and J lost 3, with 15 bases in between. CDR1 and CDR2 from the germline V gene are MNHEY and SMNVEV (reference sequence). CDR3 size: 15 residues. This chain's CDR3 is CASSSLPVSYNEQFF. CDR3 coding DNA: TGTGCCAGCAGCTCTCTTCCGGTGAGCTACAATGAGCAGTTCTTC.

The rearrangement links TRBV29-1 to TRBJ2-5; 7 positions match TRBD2. The CDR3 extends over 15 amino acids. Germline CDR1 reads SQVTM; CDR2 reads ANQGSEA. V was clipped by 2 bases and J by 5 bases; unmatched bases: 11. The CDR3 region is CSVERQDSGGETQYF. CDR3 DNA sequence: TGCAGCGTTGAACGGCAGGACTCCGGGGGGGAGACCCAGTACTTC.

The rearrangement joins TRBV19 to TRBJ2-1; D not resolved. Per germline, CDR1 LNHDA and CDR2 SQIVND (reference sequence). V was clipped by 3 bases and J by 0 bases, with 12 bases between them. The CDR3 extends over 16 amino acids. For the CDR3, the DNA is TGTGCCAGTAGTATCTCCCATTTGAGCTCCTACAATGAGCAGTTCTTC. Its translation: CASSISHLSSYNEQFF. Based on the CDR3 plus reference TRBV19 and TRBJ2-1, the full variable domain is DGGITQSPKYLFRKEGQNVTLSCEQNLNHDAMYWYRQDPGQGLRLIYYSQIVNDFQKGDIAEGYSVSREKKESFPLTVTSAQKNPTAFYLCASSISHLSSYNEQFFGPGTRLTVL.

The genes are TRBV4-1 and TRBJ2-5, with D perhaps TRBD2 (5 bases). V was cut by 3 bases and J by 0 bases, with 14 bases left in between. CDR1 and CDR2 (germline): MGHRA, YSYEKL. The CDR3 totals 16 residues. CDR3 protein: CASSQGRLSYQETQYF. The DNA for the CDR3 is TGCGCCAGCAGCCAGGGGAGACTTTCGTACCAAGAGACCCAGTACTTC.

The sample holds one count of this clone. The chain links TRBV27 to TRBJ1-2, with D perhaps TRBD1 (5 bases). Per the germline V gene, CDR1 is MNHEY and CDR2 is SMNVEV (reference sequence). The CDR3 has 11 amino acids. Trimming cost V 8 bases and J 7 bases, with 11 bases left between them. CDR3 nucleotides: TGTGCCAGCGATCAGGGTAGTGGCTACACCTTC. The encoded protein is CASDQGSGYTF.

The genes are TRBV7-9 and TRBJ2-1; D uncertain. Germline CDR1 is SEHNR and CDR2 is FQNEAQ (reference sequence). There are 17 residues in the CDR3. V was trimmed by 1 base and J by 2 bases, leaving 15 bases between them. CDR3 loop: CASSLDFIRIPYNEQFF. The CDR3, as DNA: TGTGCCAGCAGCTTAGATTTTATAAGGATTCCCTACAATGAGCAGTTCTTC.

Notes on this clone: The same CDR3 also results from other DNA sequences found in this sample. The rearrangement links TRBV28 to TRBJ2-7, with D tentatively TRBD2 (6 bases). This CDR3 contains 13 residues. Germline values: CDR1 MDHEN, CDR2 SYDVKM. Trimming shortened V by 6 bases and J by 2 bases, and 11 bases separated the two germline ends. The CDR3: CASSWGEAYEQYF. CDR3 DNA: TGTGCCAGCAGCTGGGGGGAGGCCTACGAGCAGTACTTC.

The V gene is TRBV28, the J gene TRBJ1-2, with TRBD1 matching 9 bases. The CDR3 runs to 17 residues. CDR1 and CDR2 from the germline V gene are MDHEN and SYDVKM. J gave up 1 base and V 5 bases, and 11 bases lay outside the gene matches. CDR3 amino acids: CASSRDREGRSNYGYTF. In DNA form, the CDR3 reads TGTGCCAGCAGTCGGGACAGGGAAGGGCGCAGTAACTATGGCTACACCTTC.

The V call is TRBV11-2, the J call TRBJ2-3, with TRBD2 matching over 7 bases. Germline V gene data show CDR1 as SGHAT and CDR2 as FQNNGV. V shed 0 bases and J 5 bases; nucleotides not matched to a gene: 8. CDR3 length equals 16 residues. The CDR3 DNA follows: TGTGCCAGCAGCTTAGATGGTAGCGGGTGGAGAGATACGCAGTATTTT. This sequence encodes CASSLDGSGWRDTQYF.

Remarks on this clone: In the same sample, other DNA sequences code for this CDR3. The genes are TRBV9 and TRBJ2-1; D gene uncertain. There are 13 residues in the CDR3. V was cut by 2 bases and J by 5 bases, with 8 bases left in between. The germline V gene has CDR1 SGDLS and CDR2 YYNGEE. Written as DNA, the CDR3 is TGTGCCAGCAGCGTGTCTGGGAACAATGAGCAGTTCTTC. Protein product: CASSVSGNNEQFF.

In nucleotides, the CDR3 is TGTGCCAGCAGTGAAGGTGCAGGGGGCTACTTCTCCTACAATGAGCAGTTCTTC. Encoded protein: CASSEGAGGYFSYNEQFF. This chain joins TRBV6-1 and TRBJ2-1; TRBD1 aligns across 8 bases. Germline-derived CDR1 and CDR2 are MNHNS and SASEGT. This CDR3 contains 18 residues. V lost 1 base to trimming and J lost 0 bases; unmatched junction nucleotides: 8.

The chain has TRBV5-6 and TRBJ1-6, with D unclear. Germline V lookup: CDR1 SGHDT, CDR2 YYEEEE. Trimming shortened V by 3 bases and J by 5 bases, and 15 bases separated the two germline ends. The CDR3 consists of 16 residues. DNA for the CDR3: TGTGCCAGCAGCTATTGGGAGCAGACAAATAATTCACCCCTCCACTTT. Amino acid sequence: CASSYWEQTNNSPLHF.

J is TRBJ1-2 and V is TRBV6-5; D ambiguous. Germline V gives CDR1 MNHEY, CDR2 SVGAGI. CDR3 length: 12 residues. V was shortened by 2 bases and J by 6 bases, with 7 bases between the two germline ends. The CDR3 nucleotides read TGTGCCAGCAGTTACATCGGGGATGGCTACACCTTC. Its protein is CASSYIGDGYTF.

The CDR3 loop is CASSFSLGSGSGDTQYF. DNA of the CDR3: TGTGCCAGCAGCTTTTCTTTGGGTAGCGGGAGTGGAGATACGCAGTATTTT. The J gene is TRBJ2-3, the V gene TRBV5-6, with 9 bases that match TRBD2. The CDR3 runs to 17 residues. CDR1 is SGHDT and CDR2 is YYEEEE in the germline V gene. The V gene end was trimmed by 2 bases and the J gene end by 5 bases; junction bases not matched to a gene: 12.

This clone has only one observation. This chain connects TRBV5-1 to TRBJ2-5, with a tentative D call TRBD1 (6 bases). The CDR3 extends over 15 amino acids. The ends were cut back, 4 bases at V and 0 bases at J, with 13 bases in the middle. Germline loops: CDR1 SGHRS, CDR2 YFSETQ. The CDR3, as DNA: TGCGCCAGCAGCCTCCTGACAGGCAACCAAGAGACCCAGTACTTC. It yields the protein CASSLLTGNQETQYF.

A note on this clone: The sample carries other DNA sequences with the same CDR3. The chain links TRBV27 to TRBJ2-7; D gene uncertain. Trimming took 3 bases from V and 5 from J, leaving 5 bases between them. The CDR3 extends over 11 amino acids. CDR1 and CDR2 from the germline V gene are MNHEY and SMNVEV (reference sequence). CDR3 DNA sequence: TGTGCCAGCAGTTTCGGCAACGAGCAGTACTTC. The encoded protein is CASSFGNEQYF.

CDR3 amino acids: CASSLEGLVNTEAFF. CDR3 bases: TGTGCCAGCAGCTTAGAGGGACTCGTGAACACTGAAGCTTTCTTT. V and J are TRBV11-2 and TRBJ1-1, with TRBD1 as a possible D gene (5 bases). V was cut by 0 bases and J by 0 bases, with 8 bases left in between. This CDR3 is 15 amino acids long. From germline, CDR1 is SGHAT and CDR2 FQNNGV.

The chain uses TRBV19 and TRBJ2-2; D unresolved. Trimming left V 5 bases short and J 1 base short, with 5 bases between. The CDR3 totals 13 residues. Germline V lookup: CDR1 LNHDA, CDR2 SQIVND (reference sequence). Written as DNA, the CDR3 is TGTGCCAGTAGTGTCGGGAACACCGGGGAGCTGTTTTTT. Amino acid sequence: CASSVGNTGELFF.

About this clone: This sample also contains other DNA sequences that code for the same CDR3. V gene TRBV11-2 combines with J gene TRBJ2-7; the D is unclear. The germline gives CDR1 SGHAT, CDR2 FQNNGV. The V end lost 3 bases, the J end lost 1 base, and 7 bases lay between the germline ends. The CDR3 extends over 13 amino acids. The CDR3 sequence: CASSFYSSYEQYF. The CDR3 DNA follows: TGTGCCAGCAGCTTCTACTCTTCCTACGAGCAGTACTTC.

The V and J genes are TRBV19 and TRBJ2-2; D remains unclear. The CDR3 runs 12 residues. The V end lost 3 bases, the J end lost 6 bases, and 5 bases lay between the germline ends. Per germline, CDR1 LNHDA and CDR2 SQIVND (reference sequence). CDR3 DNA: TGTGCCAGTAGTATGCAGGCCGGGGAGCTGTTTTTT. Translated, it gives CASSMQAGELFF.

This clone was seen just once. The chain recombines TRBV12-5 with TRBJ2-7, with a tentative D call TRBD1 (6 bases). Germline V gives CDR1 LGHNT, CDR2 FRNRAP. This CDR3 region has 15 residues. V gave up 5 bases and J gave up 2 bases, with 16 bases separating them. The CDR3 protein is CASGPSQGPTYEQYF. The CDR3 DNA reads TGTGCTAGTGGTCCTTCACAGGGACCTACCTACGAGCAGTACTTC.

The chain uses TRBV21-1 and TRBJ2-4. TRBV21-1 is listed as a pseudogene. The CDR3 covers 9 residues. The CDR3 is CASGPFQYF. CDR3 sequence (DNA): TGTGCCAGCGGACCCTTTCAGTACTTC.

The gene calls are TRBV4-1 and TRBJ2-3, with 12 bases matching TRBD2. Trimming at V came to 2 bases and at J to 5 bases, leaving 5 bases not matched to a gene. There are 16 residues in the CDR3. Germline values: CDR1 MGHRA, CDR2 YSYEKL. For the CDR3, the DNA is TGCGCCAGCAGCCAACTAGCGGGGGGGCCCGGAGATACGCAGTATTTT. The encoded protein is CASSQLAGGPGDTQYF.

The V call is TRBV10-3, the J call TRBJ1-2, with D maybe TRBD1 (6 bases). The CDR3 extends over 12 amino acids. From germline, CDR1 is ENHRY and CDR2 SYGVKD. Trimming took 8 bases from V and 2 from J, leaving 9 bases between them. The CDR3 DNA follows: TGTGCCATCCCTACAGGGAACTATGGCTACACCTTC. It codes for CAIPTGNYGYTF.

The V call is TRBV7-3, the J call TRBJ2-5; no definite D call. Germline assignment: CDR1 SGHTA and CDR2 FQGTGA. The CDR3 runs to 14 residues. Deletions cut 3 bases from V and 4 bases from J, with 12 bases between. The CDR3 DNA is TGTGCCAGCAGCTTCCCCCTTCGAGGAGAGACCCAGTACTTC. It translates to CASSFPLRGETQYF.